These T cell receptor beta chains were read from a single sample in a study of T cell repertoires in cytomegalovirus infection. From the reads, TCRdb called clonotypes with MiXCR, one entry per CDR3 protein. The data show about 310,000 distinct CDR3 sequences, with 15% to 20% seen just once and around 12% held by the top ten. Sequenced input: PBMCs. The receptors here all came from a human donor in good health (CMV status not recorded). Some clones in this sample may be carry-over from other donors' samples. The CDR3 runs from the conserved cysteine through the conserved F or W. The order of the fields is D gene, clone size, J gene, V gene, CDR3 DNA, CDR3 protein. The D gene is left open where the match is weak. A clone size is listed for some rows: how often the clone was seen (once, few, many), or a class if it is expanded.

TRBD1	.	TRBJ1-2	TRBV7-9	TGTGCCAGCTCACGGGACAGGGTCAGTTGGGACTATGGCTACACCTTC	CASSRDRVSWDYGYTF
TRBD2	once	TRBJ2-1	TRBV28	TGTGCCAGCAGTTCGGCACTAGCGGGGGGGGAAGAGCAGTTCTTC	CASSSALAGGEEQFF
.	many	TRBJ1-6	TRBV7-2	TGTGCCAGTAAGACAGAGACCCAAAACTCACCCCTCCACTTT	CASKTETQNSPLHF
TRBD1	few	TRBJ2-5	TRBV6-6	TGTGCCAGCAGTTACTCAACGACAGGGCCCAAAGAGACCCAGTACTTC	CASSYSTTGPKETQYF
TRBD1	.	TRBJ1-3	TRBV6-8	TGTGCCAGCAGTTACGACAGGGGTCCTGGAAACACCATATATTTT	CASSYDRGPGNTIYF
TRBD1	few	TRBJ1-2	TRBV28	TGTGCCAGCAGTCTCTACAGGGGCAATGGCTACACCTTC	CASSLYRGNGYTF
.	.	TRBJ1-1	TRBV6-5	TGTGCCAGCAGTTATGGTAAGAACGGTCACACTGAAGCTTTCTTT	CASSYGKNGHTEAFF
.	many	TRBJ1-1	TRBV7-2	TGTGCCAGCAGCTTCGACCCAGGGAACACTGAAGCTTTCTTT	CASSFDPGNTEAFF
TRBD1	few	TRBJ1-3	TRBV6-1	TGTGCCAGCGATCCACAGGGGAGTTCTGGAAACACCATATATTTT	CASDPQGSSGNTIYF
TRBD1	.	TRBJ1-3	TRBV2	TGTGCCAGCGCGAGGACAGGGGGCTTAGCGGACACCATATATTTT	CASARTGGLADTIYF
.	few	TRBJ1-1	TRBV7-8	TGTGCCAGCAGCTTCGGGAGGGACACTGAAGCTTTCTTT	CASSFGRDTEAFF
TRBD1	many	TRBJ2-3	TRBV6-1	TGTGCCAGCAGGGACAATACAGGGGTGGCGGCAGATACGCAGTATTTT	CASRDNTGVAADTQYF
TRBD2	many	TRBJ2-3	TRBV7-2	TGTGCCAGCAGCTTCTTAGCGGGGAACACAGATACGCAGTATTTT	CASSFLAGNTDTQYF
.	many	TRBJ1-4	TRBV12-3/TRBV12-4	TGTGCCAGCAGTTATGACAGTGCAACTAATGAAAAACTGTTTTTT	CASSYDSATNEKLFF
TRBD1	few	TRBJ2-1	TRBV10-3	TGTGCCATCACCCACTACCCCCCGGGACAGGGACGAATCAATGAGCAGTTCTTC	CAITHYPPGQGRINEQFF
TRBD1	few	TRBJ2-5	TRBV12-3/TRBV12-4	TGTGCCAGCAGGGGACAGGGGAGTCGGGAGACCCAGTACTTC	CASRGQGSRETQYF
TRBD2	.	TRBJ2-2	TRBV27	TGTGCCAGCAGTTTATTTGCGGGGGGTTACACCGGGGAGCTGTTTTTT	CASSLFAGGYTGELFF
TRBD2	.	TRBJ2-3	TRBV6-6	TGTGCCAGCAGTTACGCTAGCGGGGTTGGGACAGATACGCAGTATTTT	CASSYASGVGTDTQYF
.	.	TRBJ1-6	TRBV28	TGTGCCAGCAGTTTCTTAGGCGGTAGCTCCTATAATTCACCCCTCCACTTT	CASSFLGGSSYNSPLHF
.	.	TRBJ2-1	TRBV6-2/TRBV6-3	TGTGCCAGCAGTTACGACAGATACAATGAGCAGTTCTTC	CASSYDRYNEQFF
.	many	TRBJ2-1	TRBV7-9	TGTGCCAGCAGCTCCCCCCGTACCCTCTACAATGAGCAGTTCTTC	CASSSPRTLYNEQFF
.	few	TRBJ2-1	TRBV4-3	TGCGCCAGCAGCCAAGATTTCGGCGATGAGCAGTTCTTC	CASSQDFGDEQFF
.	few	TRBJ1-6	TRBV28	TGTGCCAGCAGTTCCCGACCCAATTCACCCCTCCACTTT	CASSSRPNSPLHF
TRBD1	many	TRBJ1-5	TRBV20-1	TGCAGTGCTAGAGCCGGACAGGTACGACAGCCCCAGCATTTT	CSARAGQVRQPQHF
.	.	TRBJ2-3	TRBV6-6	TGTGCCAGCAGTGCCGGGGTAGATACGCAGTATTTT	CASSAGVDTQYF
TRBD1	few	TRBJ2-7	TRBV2	TGTGCCAGCAGTGATCCCGGACAGGGCTACGAGCAGTACTTC	CASSDPGQGYEQYF
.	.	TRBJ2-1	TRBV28	TGTGCCAGCAGTTTATTAACAGGGAGTTCGCGGTTCTTC	CASSLLTGSSRFF
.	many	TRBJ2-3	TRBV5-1	TGCGCCAGTAGCATTAGCGGCAGCACAGATACGCAGTATTTT	CASSISGSTDTQYF
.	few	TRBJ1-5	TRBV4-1	TGCGCCAGCAGCCAAGATGGGGCGGGGATCGGTACTCAGCCCCAGCATTTT	CASSQDGAGIGTQPQHF
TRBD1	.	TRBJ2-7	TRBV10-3	TGTGCCAGCCGCCCGGGACAGGGGGTTTTAGACGAGCAGTACTTC	CASRPGQGVLDEQYF
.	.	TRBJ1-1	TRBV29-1	TGCAGCGCACGAATTCAGGAGAGGAACACTGAAGCTTTCTTT	CSARIQERNTEAFF
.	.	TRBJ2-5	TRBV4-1	TGCGCCAGCAGCGGGGGGACATCGAAAGAGACCCAGTACTTC	CASSGGTSKETQYF
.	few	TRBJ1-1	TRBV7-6	TGTGCCAGCAGCCTCGTTTTGGGGGGAACTGAAGCTTTCTTT	CASSLVLGGTEAFF
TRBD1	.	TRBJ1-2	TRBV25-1	TGTGCCAGCAGTGAATTTTTCGGACAGGGGACGTCGCAGGGCTACACCTTC	CASSEFFGQGTSQGYTF
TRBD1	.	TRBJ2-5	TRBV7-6	TGTGCCAGCAGCCGGACCGACAGGGTTGAAGAGACCCAGTACTTC	CASSRTDRVEETQYF
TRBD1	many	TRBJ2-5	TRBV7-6	TGTGCCAGCAGTCCAACAGGGGTTGGACGGGAGACCCAGTACTTC	CASSPTGVGRETQYF
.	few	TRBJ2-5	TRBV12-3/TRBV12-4	TGTGCCAGCAGTTTTACCAGGGCCGGGACCTCGACCCAGTACTTC	CASSFTRAGTSTQYF
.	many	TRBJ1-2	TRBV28	TGTGTCGCGGGGGCAGGCGCCGCCAGTAACTATGGCTACACCTTC	CVAGAGAASNYGYTF
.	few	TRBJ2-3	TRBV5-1	TGCGCCAGCAGTAACAGGTTCGGCACAGATACGCAGTATTTT	CASSNRFGTDTQYF
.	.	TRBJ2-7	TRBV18	TGTGCCAGCTCCCTCGCAGGGGAGGGCTACGAGCAGTACTTC	CASSLAGEGYEQYF
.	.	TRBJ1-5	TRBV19	TGTGCCAGTAGTCATGGATCGGGGCAGCCCCAGCATTTT	CASSHGSGQPQHF
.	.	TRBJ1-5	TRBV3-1	TGTGCCAGCAGCCAACTGGAGGGTACCAATCAGCCCCAGCATTTT	CASSQLEGTNQPQHF
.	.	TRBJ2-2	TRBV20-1	TGCAGTGCTTCTGGGGGGTTCGGAACCGGGGAGCTGTTTTTT	CSASGGFGTGELFF
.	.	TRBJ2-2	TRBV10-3	TGTGCCACCAGACTGGTCGGGGGGCTCGCCGGGGAGCTGTTTTTT	CATRLVGGLAGELFF
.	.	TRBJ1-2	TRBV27	TGTGCCAGCAGTTTATCCGGCAGAAACTATGGCTACACCTTC	CASSLSGRNYGYTF
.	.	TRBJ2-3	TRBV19	TGTGCCAGTAGTCAGACACTGGGGGATACGCAGTATTTT	CASSQTLGDTQYF
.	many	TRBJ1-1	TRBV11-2	TGTGCCAGCAGCTCTCAGACGAACACTGAAGCTTTCTTT	CASSSQTNTEAFF
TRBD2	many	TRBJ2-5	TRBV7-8	TGTGCCAGCAGCCACCGGACTAGCGGGGGCTCGGAGACCCAGTACTTC	CASSHRTSGGSETQYF